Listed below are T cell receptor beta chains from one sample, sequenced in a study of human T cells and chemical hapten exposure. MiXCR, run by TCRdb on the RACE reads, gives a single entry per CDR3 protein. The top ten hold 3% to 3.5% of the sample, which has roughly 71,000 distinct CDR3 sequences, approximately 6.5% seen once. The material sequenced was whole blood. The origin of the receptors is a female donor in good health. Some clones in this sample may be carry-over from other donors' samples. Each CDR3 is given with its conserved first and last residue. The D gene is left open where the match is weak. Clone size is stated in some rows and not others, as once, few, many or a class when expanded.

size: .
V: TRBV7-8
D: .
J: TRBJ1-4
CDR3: CASSATDTTNEKLFF
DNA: TGTGCCAGCAGCGCGACAGATACAACTAATGAAAAACTGTTTTTT

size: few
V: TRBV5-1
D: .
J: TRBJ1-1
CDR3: CASSLATGGLNTEAFF
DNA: TGCGCCAGCAGCTTGGCCACGGGGGGATTGAACACTGAAGCTTTCTTT

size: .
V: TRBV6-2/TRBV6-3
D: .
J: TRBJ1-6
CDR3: CASSTITGLSSPLHF
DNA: TGTGCCAGCAGCACCATTACGGGACTATCTTCACCCCTCCACTTT

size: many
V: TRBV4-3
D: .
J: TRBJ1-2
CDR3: CASSQESGDGYTF
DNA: TGCGCCAGCAGCCAAGAGTCCGGGGACGGCTACACCTTC

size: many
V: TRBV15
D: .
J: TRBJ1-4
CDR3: CATSSKTASNEKLFF
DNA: TGTGCCACCAGCTCCAAGACGGCCTCTAATGAAAAACTGTTTTTT

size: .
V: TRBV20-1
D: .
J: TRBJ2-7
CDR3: CSASAPGRCGEQYF
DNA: TGCAGTGCTAGTGCGCCAGGGAGATGTGGGGAGCAGTACTTC

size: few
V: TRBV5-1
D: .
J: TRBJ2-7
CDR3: CASSVTGLGSYEQYF
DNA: TGCGCCAGCAGCGTAACAGGGCTCGGGAGCTACGAGCAGTACTTC

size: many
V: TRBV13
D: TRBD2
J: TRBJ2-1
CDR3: CASSLGGLATSYNEQFF
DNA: TGTGCCAGCAGCTTAGGTGGACTAGCGACCTCCTACAATGAGCAGTTCTTC

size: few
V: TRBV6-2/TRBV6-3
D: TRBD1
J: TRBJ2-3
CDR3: CASRRQGKSDTQYF
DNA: TGTGCCAGCAGACGACAGGGGAAATCAGATACGCAGTATTTT

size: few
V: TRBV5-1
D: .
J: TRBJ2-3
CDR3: CASSLEVPDTQYF
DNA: TGCGCCAGCAGCTTGGAGGTACCCGATACGCAGTATTTT

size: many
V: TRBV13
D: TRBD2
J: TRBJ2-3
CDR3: CASSMTSLPRKTQYF
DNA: TGTGCCAGCAGCATGACTAGCCTGCCACGGAAGACGCAGTATTTT

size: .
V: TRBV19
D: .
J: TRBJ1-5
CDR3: CASSTEFNQPQHF
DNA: TGTGCCAGTAGTACCGAATTCAATCAGCCCCAGCATTTT

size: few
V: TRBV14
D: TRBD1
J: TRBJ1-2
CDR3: CASSPGGYYGYTF
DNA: TGTGCCAGCAGCCCAGGGGGGTACTATGGCTACACCTTC

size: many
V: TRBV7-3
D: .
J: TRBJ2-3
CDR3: CASSLTAGKSDTQYF
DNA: TGTGCCAGCAGCTTAACGGCGGGGAAGTCCGATACGCAGTATTTT

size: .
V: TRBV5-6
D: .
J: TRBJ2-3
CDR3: CASSSPVPTDTKYF
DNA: TGTGCCAGCAGTTCCCCGGTCCCCACAGATACGAAGTATTTT

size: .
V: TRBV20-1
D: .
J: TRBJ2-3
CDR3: CSARDFLALLTDTQYF
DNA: TGCAGTGCTAGAGATTTCCTAGCCCTTCTCACAGATACGCAGTATTTT

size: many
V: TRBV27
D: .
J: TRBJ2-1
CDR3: CASSPGVEQFF
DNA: TGTGCCAGCTCCCCAGGGGTTGAGCAGTTCTTC

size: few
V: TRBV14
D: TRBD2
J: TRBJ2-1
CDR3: CARWTSGSHEQFF
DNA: TGTGCCAGATGGACTAGCGGGAGCCATGAGCAGTTCTTC

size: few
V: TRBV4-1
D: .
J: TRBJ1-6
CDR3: CASSQLGSNSPLHF
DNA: TGCGCCAGCAGCCAACTGGGTTCTAATTCACCCCTCCACTTT

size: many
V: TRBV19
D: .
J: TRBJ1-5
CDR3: CASTLVGNSNQPQHF
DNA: TGTGCCAGTACCCTTGTGGGTAATAGCAATCAGCCCCAGCATTTT

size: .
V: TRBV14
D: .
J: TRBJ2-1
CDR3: CASSQVGSSYNEQFF
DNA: TGTGCCAGCAGCCAAGTCGGGAGCTCCTACAATGAGCAGTTCTTC

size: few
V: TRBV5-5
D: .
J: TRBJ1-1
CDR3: CASSLAPSANTEAFF
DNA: TGTGCCAGCAGCTTGGCCCCGTCCGCGAACACTGAAGCTTTCTTT